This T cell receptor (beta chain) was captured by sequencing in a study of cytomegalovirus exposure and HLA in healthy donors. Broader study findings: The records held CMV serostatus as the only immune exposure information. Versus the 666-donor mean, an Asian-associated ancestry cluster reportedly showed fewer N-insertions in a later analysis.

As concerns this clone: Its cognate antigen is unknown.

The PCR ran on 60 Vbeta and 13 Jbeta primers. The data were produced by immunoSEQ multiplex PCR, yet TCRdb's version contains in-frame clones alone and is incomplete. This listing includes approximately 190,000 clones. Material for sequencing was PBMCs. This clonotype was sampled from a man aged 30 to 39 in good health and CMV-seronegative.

CDR3 bases: TGCGCCAGTGGGGAAGGGACTAGCGTCTACGAGCAGTACTTC. Amino acids: CASGEGTSVYEQYF. The chain is built from TRBV10-2 and TRBJ2-7, with 10 bases lining up with TRBD2. The J segment lost 3 bases and the V segment lost 9 bases, leaving 8 bases of the junction unmatched. CDR1 and CDR2 (germline): WSHSY, SAAADI. The CDR3 is 14 amino acids.